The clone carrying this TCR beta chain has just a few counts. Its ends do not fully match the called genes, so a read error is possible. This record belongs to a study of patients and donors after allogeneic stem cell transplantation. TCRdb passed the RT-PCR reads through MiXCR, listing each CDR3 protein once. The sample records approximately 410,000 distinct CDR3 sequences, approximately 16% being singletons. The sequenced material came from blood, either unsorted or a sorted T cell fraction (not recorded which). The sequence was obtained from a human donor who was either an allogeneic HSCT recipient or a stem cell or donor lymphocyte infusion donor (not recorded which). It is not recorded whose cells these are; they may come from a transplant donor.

The DNA for the CDR3 is TGTGCCAGCAACTTAACGGGGAACTCCGGGGAGCTGTTTTTT. It is translated as CASNLTGNSGELFF. The rearrangement links TRBV7-3 to TRBJ2-2; TRBD2 might be the D (5 bases). Germline V CDR1 and CDR2: SGHTA, FQGTGA. The CDR3 extends over 14 amino acids.